The 27 T cell receptor beta chains reported below all come from one sample, sequenced in a study of cytomegalovirus exposure and HLA in healthy donors. With 60 Vbeta and 13 Jbeta primers, the PCR was carried out. Sequencing was performed with immunoSEQ multiplex PCR; in TCRdb, only in-frame clones are kept and a portion is missing. The sample consists of roughly 100,000 clones, about two thirds of them appearing once. The specimen sequenced was PBMCs. These receptors were obtained from a boy aged 5-17 years in good health and CMV-seronegative.

V usage is TRBV27 and J usage is TRBJ2-1; 13 nucleotides agree with TRBD2. The J segment lost 4 bases and the V segment lost 4 bases, leaving 13 bases of the junction unmatched. CDR1 MNHEY and CDR2 SMNVEV come from the germline V gene (reference sequence). The CDR3 sequence is 19 residues long. CDR3 DNA: TGTGCCAGCAGTTCCGCGACAGTACTAGCGGGAGGGGAATACAATGAGCAGTTCTTC. Protein: CASSSATVLAGGEYNEQFF.

This chain links TRBV6-1 with TRBJ1-2; TRBD1 matches at 7 bases. The CDR3 runs to 16 residues. The ends lost 0 bases at V and 1 base at J; junction bases unmatched: 5. The germline gives CDR1 MNHNS, CDR2 SASEGT. CDR3 sequence: CASSEAGQAFNYGYTF. CDR3 nucleotide sequence: TGTGCCAGCAGTGAAGCCGGACAGGCCTTTAACTATGGCTACACCTTC.

The rearrangement joins TRBV30 to TRBJ2-7, with a tentative D call TRBD2 (6 bases). This CDR3 region has 15 residues. With 0 bases removed from V and 0 bases from J, the gap between germline ends came to 12 bases. CDR1 GTSNPN and CDR2 SVGIG come from the germline V gene (reference sequence). This CDR3 is CAWSVLGTLSYEQYF. CDR3 nucleotide sequence: TGTGCCTGGAGTGTACTGGGGACTCTCTCCTACGAGCAGTACTTC.

The chain joins TRBV19 to TRBJ1-4; the D gene is possibly TRBD1 (6 bases). CDR1 is LNHDA, CDR2 SQIVND, per germline (reference sequence). The CDR3 covers 15 residues. V lost 3 bases and J lost 4, with 12 bases in between. CDR3 loop: CASSMMGALNEKLFF. CDR3 DNA sequence: TGTGCCAGTAGTATGATGGGGGCACTTAATGAAAAACTGTTTTTT.

This chain links TRBV5-1 with TRBJ1-1; TRBD1 matches at 9 bases. The CDR3 contains 13 residues. V lost 6 bases and J lost 11; bases outside the gene matches: 11. Germline-derived CDR1 and CDR2 are SGHRS and YFSETQ. The CDR3 DNA reads as TGCGCCAGCACGGGACAGGGAGTTGGACGGGCTTTCTTT. As protein: CASTGQGVGRAFF.

This clone was picked up a small number of times. The chain carries TRBV19 and TRBJ2-4; D possibly corresponds to TRBD2 (6 bases). CDR1 and CDR2 (germline): LNHDA, SQIVND (reference sequence). Trimming removed 3 bases at V and 2 bases at J, with 14 bases between. This CDR3 spans 16 amino acids. The CDR3 is CASSMGSGPSKNIQYF. CDR3 bases: TGTGCCAGTAGTATGGGGAGCGGGCCGTCCAAAAACATTCAGTACTTC.

The chain employs TRBV28 and TRBJ1-4, with D perhaps matching TRBD1 (5 bases). Germline CDR1 reads MDHEN; CDR2 reads SYDVKM. V was pared by 7 bases and J by 8 bases, with 17 bases between. This CDR3 comprises 14 residues. CDR3 sequence (DNA): TGTGCCAGCATCGATGGGGGGGGAGGAGAAAAACTGTTTTTT. This encodes CASIDGGGGEKLFF. Drawing the rest from reference TRBV28 and TRBJ1-4, the complete variable domain is DVKVTQSSRYLVKRTGEKVFLECVQDMDHENMFWYRQDPGLGLRLIYFSYDVKMKEKGDIPEGYSVSREKKERFSLILESASTNQTSMYLCASIDGGGGEKLFFGSGTQLSVL.

The J gene is TRBJ1-1, the V gene TRBV6-5; D gene uncertain. The CDR3 sequence is 13 residues long. Trimming pared 5 bases from V and 1 base from J, leaving 8 bases between. Germline values: CDR1 MNHEY, CDR2 SVGAGI. The CDR3 nucleotides read TGTGCCAGCAGTATTCTTAGGAACACTGAAGCTTTCTTT. Amino acid sequence: CASSILRNTEAFF.

J is TRBJ1-1 and V is TRBV5-1; the D is unclear. CDR3 length: 15 residues. The V and J ends lost 0 bases and 1 base respectively, with 10 bases between them. CDR1 and CDR2 from the germline V gene are SGHRS and YFSETQ. CDR3 sequence: CASSLEAGPNTEAFF. The DNA of the CDR3 is TGCGCCAGCAGCTTGGAAGCGGGTCCGAACACTGAAGCTTTCTTT. Full variable domain (outside the CDR3, taken from reference TRBV5-1 and TRBJ1-1): KAGVTQTPRYLIKTRGQQVTLSCSPISGHRSVSWYQQTPGQGLQFLFEYFSETQRNKGNFPGRFSGRQFSNSRSEMNVSTLELGDSALYLCASSLEAGPNTEAFFGQGTRLTVV.

The CDR3 sequence is CASSPQGLGAIRETQYF. The CDR3 bases are TGTGCCAGCAGCCCCCAGGGTTTGGGGGCAATTCGAGAGACCCAGTACTTC. This rearrangement joins TRBV7-9 to TRBJ2-5, with D possibly being TRBD1 (6 bases). Trimming removed 5 bases from V and 4 bases from J, with 23 bases in between. CDR3 length: 17 amino acids. Per the germline V gene, CDR1 is SEHNR and CDR2 is FQNEAQ (reference sequence). Looking up the rest from reference TRBV7-9 and TRBJ2-5 gives the full variable domain: DTGVSQNPRHKITKRGQNVTFRCDPISEHNRLYWYRQTLGQGPEFLTYFQNEAQLEKSRLLSDRFSAERPKGSFSTLEIQRTEQGDSAMYLCASSPQGLGAIRETQYFGPGTRLLVL.

This clone was recorded once. The J gene is TRBJ2-3, the V gene TRBV9; 7 bases match TRBD2. Germline values: CDR1 SGDLS, CDR2 YYNGEE. V lost 1 base and J lost 1; bases outside the gene matches: 0. The CDR3 totals 14 residues. Here the CDR3 reads CASSVSGGTDTQYF. In DNA, the CDR3 is TGTGCCAGCAGCGTAAGCGGGGGCACAGATACGCAGTATTTT.

CDR3 amino acids: CASSRGQVMNTEAFF. The CDR3 DNA follows: TGTGCCAGCTCAAGGGGACAGGTGATGAACACTGAAGCTTTCTTT. The chain is built from TRBV18 and TRBJ1-1; 8 positions match TRBD1. The V gene end was trimmed by 5 bases and the J gene end by 0 bases; junction bases not matched to a gene: 5. The CDR3 loop spans 15 amino acids. Germline CDR1 KGHSH, CDR2 LQKENI.

The V gene is TRBV27, the J gene TRBJ2-1; 9 bases fit TRBD2. This CDR3 is built from 14 residues. Germline lookup yields CDR1 MNHEY and CDR2 SMNVEV (reference sequence). After removal of 6 bases from V and 3 bases from J, the junction contained 3 bases not matched to a gene. The CDR3 DNA is TGTGCCAGCAGCCTAGCGGGGTACTACAATGAGCAGTTCTTC. Encoded protein: CASSLAGYYNEQFF.

The chain combines TRBV7-9 with TRBJ1-2; weak D call: TRBD1 (6 bases). Deletions cut 10 bases from V and 1 base from J, with 16 bases between. CDR1 is SEHNR and CDR2 is FQNEAQ in the germline V gene (reference sequence). The CDR3 totals 14 residues. CDR3 in amino acids: CATPDKDSNYGYTF. The CDR3 DNA is TGTGCCACCCCGGATAAGGACAGTAACTATGGCTACACCTTC.

The chain joins TRBV7-2 to TRBJ1-2, with 9 bases lining up with TRBD1. With V trimmed by 5 bases and J by 4 bases, 5 bases remained unmatched. The CDR3 extends over 14 amino acids. The germline V gene encodes CDR1 SGHTA and CDR2 FQGNSA. The CDR3 DNA follows: TGTGCCAGCAGCATAACAGGGGGCGGCTATGGCTACACCTTC. Translation: CASSITGGGYGYTF.

V is TRBV7-9 and J is TRBJ1-6, with D perhaps TRBD1 (5 bases). Trimming took off 5 bases at V and 6 bases at J, with 17 bases between the two ends. Per the germline V gene, CDR1 is SEHNR and CDR2 is FQNEAQ (reference sequence). This CDR3 is 16 amino acids long. CDR3 nucleotides: TGTGCCAGCAGCAGGAGCGGGGGAGAACTTAATTCACCCCTCCACTTT. Translated: CASSRSGGELNSPLHF.

V and J are TRBV9 and TRBJ2-1; TRBD2 agrees at 11 bases. Trimming at V came to 0 bases and at J to 8 bases, leaving 7 bases not matched to a gene. This CDR3 spans 16 amino acids. CDR1 is SGDLS and CDR2 is YYNGEE in the germline V gene. The CDR3 DNA sequence: TGTGCCAGCAGCGTAGAGAGTAGCGGGAGGGAGGATGAGCAGTTCTTC. Residues: CASSVESSGREDEQFF.

This sequence joins TRBV4-1 and TRBJ2-3; 13 nucleotides line up with TRBD2. The CDR3 consists of 15 residues. Looked up from germline, CDR1 is MGHRA and CDR2 is YSYEKL. Trimming removed 6 bases from V and 7 bases from J; junction bases left unmatched: 7. CDR3 DNA: TGCGCCAGCAGTGTCGGGACTAGCGGGACAAATACGCAGTATTTT. Its translation: CASSVGTSGTNTQYF.

The CDR3, as DNA: TGCGCCAGCAGTCAAGGAGTCTCCAGGGGAAAGTTCTTT. This encodes CASSQGVSRGKFF. V gene TRBV23-1 combines with J gene TRBJ1-1; D perhaps matches TRBD1 (6 bases). TRBV23-1 is labeled an ORF, and its function is uncertain. The CDR3 contains 13 residues. V lost 2 bases to trimming and J lost 14 bases, with 18 bases between them.

The V gene is TRBV6-5, the J gene TRBJ1-2; 7 nucleotides match TRBD1. Germline V lookup: CDR1 MNHEY, CDR2 SVGAGI. Losses at the gene ends were 2 bases for V and 5 bases for J; bases not matched to a gene: 5. This CDR3 region has 14 residues. The CDR3 DNA reads as TGTGCCAGCAGTTACCATCAGGGGGGTTATGGCTACACCTTC. Its translation: CASSYHQGGYGYTF.

In its sample, this clone was seen a few times. The CDR3 does not close with the conserved phenylalanine or tryptophan, likely indicating a read error. No DNA is shown, since the ends of the CDR3 on it are uncertain; the CDR3 is the one TCRdb lists. The rearrangement uses TRBV28 and TRBJ1-5; the table calls TRBD1, which could not be checked here. Germline V lookup: CDR1 MDHEN, CDR2 SYDVKM. The CDR3 is made up of 11 amino acids, end residues included. The CDR3 reads CASTYDRSLYL.

DNA of the CDR3: TGTGCCAGCAGTGAACTAGGACAGGGGGACACTGAAGCTTTCTTT. Encoded protein: CASSELGQGDTEAFF. The gene calls are TRBV2 and TRBJ1-1; 10 bases align to TRBD1. Germline CDR1 and CDR2: SNHLY and FYNNEI. Unmatched junction bases numbered 3, after V lost 2 bases and J lost 3 bases. CDR3 length: 15 amino acids.

The chain is built from TRBV7-3 and TRBJ1-1; 7 nucleotides line up with TRBD1. This CDR3 comprises 14 residues. The germline V gene has CDR1 SGHTA and CDR2 FQGTGA. Unmatched junction bases numbered 6, after V lost 4 bases and J lost 4 bases. The DNA for the CDR3 is TGTGCCAGCAGCTCTCACAGGGGAAGCACTGAAGCTTTCTTT. This sequence encodes CASSSHRGSTEAFF.

The CDR3 DNA is TGTGCCAGCAGCGTAGCGTATAGCGGCTACACAGATACGCAGTATTTT. Protein product: CASSVAYSGYTDTQYF. The chain combines TRBV9 with TRBJ2-3; perhaps TRBD2 as D (6 bases). Germline lookup yields CDR1 SGDLS and CDR2 YYNGEE. The CDR3 totals 16 residues. The V end was cut by 0 bases, the J end by 2 bases, with 13 bases between.

In its sample, this clone was seen a few times. The chain combines TRBV28 with TRBJ1-5, with D unresolved. The CDR3 extends over 14 amino acids. Germline V gene data show CDR1 as MDHEN and CDR2 as SYDVKM. V was trimmed by 5 bases and J by 4 bases, leaving 12 bases between them. The CDR3, as DNA: TGTGCCAGCAGTACCCTTCCCGGGAATCAGCCCCAGCATTTT. This gives the protein CASSTLPGNQPQHF.

This chain connects TRBV7-9 to TRBJ2-6; 8 positions match TRBD1. Germline CDR1 SEHNR, CDR2 FQNEAQ (reference sequence). This CDR3 has 17 amino acids. Trimming took 4 bases from V and 0 from J; bases not matched to a gene: 5. The CDR3 DNA sequence: TGTGCCAGCAGCTCTGACAGGGGCCTCTCTGGGGCCAACGTCCTGACTTTC. Translation: CASSSDRGLSGANVLTF.

The gene calls are TRBV4-1 and TRBJ1-3, with a tentative D call TRBD1 (6 bases). V was cut by 0 bases and J by 0 bases, with 18 bases left in between. The length of the CDR3 is 19 residues. The germline V gene encodes CDR1 MGHRA and CDR2 YSYEKL. CDR3 bases: TGCGCCAGCAGCCAAGATCCCCGGGGGGGCGGACGCTCTGGAAACACCATATATTTT. Residues: CASSQDPRGGGRSGNTIYF.